These 16 T cell receptor beta chains share one sample of origin, sequenced in a study of blood T cell repertoires in COVID-19. Assay used: immunoSEQ multiplex PCR; TCRdb lists only in-frame clones, some missing. Here the sample spans about 120,000 clones, 77% being singletons. The sample was peripheral blood. The source of these receptors is a human donor in a cohort sampled during active COVID-19.

This rearrangement joins TRBV5-1 to TRBJ1-5; 7 nucleotides agree with TRBD1. J lost 0 bases, V lost 3 bases, and 3 bases had no gene match. Looked up from germline, CDR1 is SGHRS and CDR2 is YFSETQ. This CDR3 is 15 amino acids long. The CDR3 spells CASSSGQTSNQPQHF. The CDR3 DNA is TGCGCCAGCAGCTCGGGACAGACTAGCAATCAGCCCCAGCATTTT.

The J gene is TRBJ1-2, the V gene TRBV30, with TRBD1 identical over 8 bases. Germline CDR1 and CDR2: GTSNPN and SVGIG (reference sequence). This CDR3 spans 16 amino acids. The ends lost 1 base at V and 1 base at J; junction bases unmatched: 8. For the CDR3, the DNA is TGTGCCTGGAGTGCCGGACAGGGAGGGGGTAACTATGGCTACACCTTC. Protein sequence: CAWSAGQGGGNYGYTF. Together with reference TRBV30 and TRBJ1-2, the CDR3 gives the full variable domain: SQTIHQWPATLVQPVGSPLSLECTVEGTSNPNLYWYRQAAGRGLQLLFYSVGIGQISSEVPQNLSASRPQDRQFILSSKKLLLSDSGFYLCAWSAGQGGGNYGYTFGSGTRLTVV.

This clone has just a few counts. The chain is built from TRBV4-1 and TRBJ2-1; 10 positions match TRBD2. This CDR3 comprises 18 residues. Germline V gives CDR1 MGHRA, CDR2 YSYEKL. J was trimmed by 7 bases and V by 0 bases; bases with no gene match: 12. CDR3 sequence reads: CASSQEVGSSGSWNEQFF. The CDR3 nucleotides are TGCGCCAGCAGCCAAGAGGTTGGTTCTAGCGGGAGTTGGAATGAGCAGTTCTTC.

The J gene is TRBJ2-6, the V gene TRBV5-4, with no clear D. Deletions cut 4 bases from V and 0 bases from J, with 8 bases between. Looked up from germline, CDR1 is SGHNT and CDR2 is YYREEE (reference sequence). The length of the CDR3 is 15 residues. As DNA, the CDR3 is TGTGCCAGCAGCCCGGGTGCCTCTGGGGCCAACGTCCTGACTTTC. Its translation is CASSPGASGANVLTF. The variable domain in full, with the rest retrieved from reference TRBV5-4 and TRBJ2-6, is ETGVTQSPTHLIKTRGQQVTLRCSSQSGHNTVSWYQQALGQGPQFIFQYYREEENGRGNFPPRFSGLQFPNYSSELNVNALELDDSALYLCASSPGASGANVLTFGAGSRLTVL.

A remark on this clone: At one boundary the junction diverges from the germline segment, which might be a read error. This sequence joins TRBV7-9 and TRBJ2-1, with 11 positions matching TRBD2. The germline V gene has CDR1 SEHNR and CDR2 FQNEAQ (reference sequence). This CDR3 contains 15 residues. The CDR3 loop is CASRLAGGPHNEQFF. The CDR3 region has the DNA TGTGCCAGCAGATTAGCGGGGGGGCCCCACAATGAGCAGTTCTTC.

V usage is TRBV5-1 and J usage is TRBJ2-7, with TRBD1 identical over 9 bases. This CDR3 spans 15 amino acids. Trimming at V came to 5 bases and at J to 0 bases, leaving 6 bases not matched to a gene. Germline-derived CDR1 and CDR2 are SGHRS and YFSETQ. In nucleotides, the CDR3 is TGCGCCAGCAGTATTCCGGGACAGGGCTCCTACGAGCAGTACTTC. This codes for CASSIPGQGSYEQYF.

The rearrangement uses TRBV6-2 or TRBV6-3 and TRBJ2-1; the match to TRBD1 covers 7 bases. J gave up 4 bases and V 2 bases, and 2 bases lay outside the gene matches. This CDR3 spans 14 amino acids. CDR1 is MNHEY, CDR2 SVGEGT, per germline. CDR3 loop: CASSYRDRYNEQFF. CDR3 nucleotide sequence: TGTGCCAGCAGTTACCGGGACAGATACAATGAGCAGTTCTTC.

This chain uses TRBV5-4 with TRBJ1-1, with a tentative D call TRBD1 (6 bases). The V gene's germline CDR1 is SGHNT and CDR2 YYREEE (reference sequence). The CDR3 loop spans 16 amino acids. The germline V and J ends were trimmed by 4 bases and 1 base, with 17 bases remaining between them. The CDR3 region has the DNA TGTGCCAGCAGCGTTGCTGCGGGGGCCAGGAACACTGAAGCTTTCTTT. Translation: CASSVAAGARNTEAFF.

The chain joins TRBV29-1 to TRBJ2-7; TRBD1 might be the D (6 bases). V was trimmed by 6 bases and J by 0 bases, leaving 18 bases between them. Germline values: CDR1 SQVTM, CDR2 ANQGSEA. This CDR3 contains 15 residues. The CDR3 bases are TGCAGCGTAGCCGGGACACCAACTAGCTCCTACGAGCAGTACTTC. Translating gives CSVAGTPTSSYEQYF.

CDR3 in DNA: TGTGCCAGCAGTTACCCGGACAGCTACAATGAGCAGTTCTTC. It codes for CASSYPDSYNEQFF. The chain employs TRBV6-2 or TRBV6-3 and TRBJ2-1; D possibly corresponds to TRBD1 (6 bases). The CDR3 has 14 amino acids. Looked up from germline, CDR1 is MNHEY and CDR2 is SVGEGT. V gave up 2 bases and J gave up 3 bases, with 8 bases separating them.

This clone was observed a handful of times. The chain combines TRBV4-2 with TRBJ2-7; 9 positions match TRBD1. The CDR3 loop spans 14 amino acids. Germline trimming cut 5 bases from V and 2 bases from J; bases unmatched to any gene: 4. Germline CDR1 is LGHNA and CDR2 is YNFKEQ. CDR3 region: CASSSRQGAYEQYF. In DNA, the CDR3 is TGTGCCAGCAGCTCGCGACAGGGGGCCTACGAGCAGTACTTC.

The chain recombines TRBV5-4 with TRBJ2-7, with D hard to call. CDR3 length: 14 residues. From germline, CDR1 is SGHNT and CDR2 YYREEE (reference sequence). Trimming took 4 bases from V and 1 from J, leaving 12 bases between them. Written as DNA, the CDR3 is TGTGCCAGCAGCCCCTCGACAACTTCCTACGAGCAGTACTTC. Protein product: CASSPSTTSYEQYF.

V gene TRBV7-9 combines with J gene TRBJ2-5, with 8 bases that match TRBD1. Trimming cost V 5 bases and J 5 bases; bases outside gene matches: 7. The CDR3 contains 14 residues. Germline-derived CDR1 and CDR2 are SEHNR and FQNEAQ (reference sequence). For the CDR3, the DNA is TGTGCCAGCAGCCCGGACAGGGAGGTGGAGACCCAGTACTTC. The encoded protein is CASSPDREVETQYF.

This clone was found once. The chain is built from TRBV5-4 and TRBJ2-7, with TRBD1 matching over 12 bases. J lost 5 bases, V lost 2 bases, and 2 bases had no gene match. The CDR3 has 14 amino acids. Germline V CDR1 and CDR2: SGHNT, YYREEE (reference sequence). CDR3 amino acids: CASSFGTGGDEQYF. The CDR3 DNA reads as TGTGCCAGCAGCTTTGGGACAGGGGGCGACGAGCAGTACTTC.

This clone was seen just once. V is TRBV6-5 and J is TRBJ1-1; D is possibly TRBD1 (6 bases). The germline V and J ends were trimmed by 6 bases and 6 bases, with 14 bases remaining between them. The germline CDR1 and CDR2 sequences are MNHEY and SVGAGI. The CDR3 has 13 residues. CDR3 region: CASSRTGLAEAFF. The CDR3 DNA reads as TGTGCCAGCAGCCGAACAGGGTTGGCTGAAGCTTTCTTT.

The V call is TRBV6-4, the J call TRBJ2-1; no clear D gene. V was pared by 4 bases and J by 5 bases, with 9 bases between. Germline V lookup: CDR1 MRHNA, CDR2 SNTAGT. The CDR3 runs 13 residues. CDR3 sequence reads: CASSVAVNNEQFF. The CDR3 nucleotides read TGTGCCAGCAGTGTCGCAGTTAACAATGAGCAGTTCTTC.